These T cell receptor beta chains were read from a single sample in a study of blood T cell repertoires in COVID-19. The method was immunoSEQ multiplex PCR; TCRdb's version includes in-frame clones alone and lacks a portion of them. The sample lists 98,000 or so clones, roughly 83% occurring once. The sequencing input was peripheral blood. Source of these receptors: a woman older than 75 with active or convalescent COVID-19. Each CDR3 is given with its conserved first and last residue. A D gene is named only where the DNA matches it firmly. Expanded clones are given a class, and other clones once, few, many or no size at all.

abundance | d_gene | j_gene | v_gene | CDR3nt | CDR3aa
NA | NA | TRBJ1-4 | TRBV18 | TGTGCCAGCTCGCCTCAGGGCGGAACTAATGAAAAACTGTTTTTT | CASSPQGGTNEKLFF
NA | NA | TRBJ2-1 | TRBV29-1 | TGCAGCGTTGATATGCGGAGAGATGAGCAGTTCTTC | CSVDMRRDEQFF
NA | NA | TRBJ1-2 | TRBV9 | TGTGCCAGCAGCTCTCAGGACAGCTATGGCTACACCTTC | CASSSQDSYGYTF
NA | TRBD1 | TRBJ2-4 | TRBV24-1 | TGTGCCACCGGGACGGGACAGGGTAACATTCAGTACTTC | CATGTGQGNIQYF
NA | NA | TRBJ1-4 | TRBV5-1 | TGCGCCAGCAGCTCTGGACAGCAAGCAACTAATGAAAAACTGTTTTTT | CASSSGQQATNEKLFF
NA | NA | TRBJ2-7 | TRBV28 | TGTGCCAGCAGTTTAATCCGGGGCGAGCAGTACTTC | CASSLIRGEQYF
once | TRBD1 | TRBJ2-2 | TRBV7-9 | TGTGCCAGCAGCTTAACAGGGGGCTCTACCGGGGAGCTGTTTTTT | CASSLTGGSTGELFF
NA | NA | TRBJ2-3 | TRBV3-1/TRBV3-2 | TGTGCCAGCAGCCATCACCTAGCTTCCAAAGGGGATACGCAGTATTTT | CASSHHLASKGDTQYF
NA | TRBD1 | TRBJ1-1 | TRBV5-1 | TGCGCCAGCAGCATAGGACAGGGGAACACTGAAGCTTTCTTT | CASSIGQGNTEAFF
NA | TRBD1 | TRBJ1-1 | TRBV11-2 | TGTGCCAGCAGCTTATATCCGAGACAGGGGACCCTTGGGAACACTGAAGCTTTCTTT | CASSLYPRQGTLGNTEAFF
NA | NA | TRBJ1-1 | TRBV7-8 | TGTGCCAGCAGGGCGAGGGTACTGAAACTACCCGGGGTCACTGAAGCTTTCTTT | CASRARVLKLPGVTEAFF
NA | NA | TRBJ1-3 | TRBV10-3 | TGTGCCATCAGTGAGTCGCGGGGATTCTCTGGAAACACCATATATTTT | CAISESRGFSGNTIYF
NA | NA | TRBJ1-1 | TRBV6-2/TRBV6-3 | TGTGCCAGCAGTAGACGAGGTGAAGCTTTCTTT | CASSRRGEAFF
NA | TRBD1 | TRBJ2-7 | TRBV28 | TGTGCCAGCAGTATACTACAGGGGGCCCACGAGCAGTACTTC | CASSILQGAHEQYF
NA | TRBD1 | TRBJ1-1 | TRBV11-3 | TGTGCCAGCAGCTTACGAGGGGGCGGCACTGAAGCTTTCTTT | CASSLRGGGTEAFF
NA | TRBD1 | TRBJ1-2 | TRBV10-3 | TGTGCCATCAGTGAGCGGGACAGTCTGCGGGGCTACACCTTC | CAISERDSLRGYTF
NA | NA | TRBJ2-3 | TRBV7-3 | TGTGCCAGCAGCTCACAGGGCACAGATACGCAGTATTTT | CASSSQGTDTQYF